These 5 T cell receptor beta chains share one sample of origin, sequenced in a study of T cells after yellow fever vaccination. TCRdb fed the 5' RACE reads into MiXCR, producing one record per CDR3 protein. The sample has 400,000 to 650,000 distinct CDR3 sequences, roughly 22% seen once. The sequencing used PBMCs, collected less than 25 days after the first yellow fever vaccination. The receptors shown here come from a man aged 18 to 29 who received the YFV17D yellow fever vaccine.

This clonotype has just a few counts. This sequence joins TRBV7-9 and TRBJ2-1, with D uncertain. Germline values: CDR1 SEHNR, CDR2 FQNEAQ (reference sequence). V lost 3 bases and J 5 bases, leaving 11 bases between the germline ends. The CDR3 loop spans 14 amino acids. CDR3 sequence (DNA): TGTGCCAGCAGCTTTAAATCAGCAAACAATGAGCAGTTCTTC. Its protein is CASSFKSANNEQFF.

This clonotype was counted between two and nine times. This chain connects TRBV12-3 or TRBV12-4 to TRBJ1-2; D is unclear. V was pared by 6 bases and J by 11 bases, with 13 bases between. The CDR3 length is 11 residues. In nucleotides, the CDR3 is TGTGCCAGCAGACCGGAAAGTTATTACACCTTC. This gives the protein CASRPESYYTF.

This clonotype has just one count. The V and J genes are TRBV20-1 and TRBJ1-1; the D gene is possibly TRBD1 (6 bases). V lost 6 bases and J lost 0, with 14 bases in between. The V gene's germline CDR1 is DFQATT and CDR2 SNEGSKA (reference sequence). This CDR3 spans 14 amino acids. Here the CDR3 reads CSANARGLNTEAFF. CDR3 coding DNA: TGCAGTGCCAACGCCAGGGGATTGAACACTGAAGCTTTCTTT.

This clonotype was counted between two and nine times. The V and J genes are TRBV5-5 and TRBJ1-6; no firm D call. The V end was cut by 0 bases, the J end by 8 bases, with 9 bases between. CDR3 length: 14 amino acids. Germline V gene lookup returns CDR1 SGHKS and CDR2 YYEKEE (reference sequence). The CDR3 loop reads CASSLVGLDSPLHF. As DNA, the CDR3 is TGTGCCAGCAGCTTGGTCGGATTGGATTCACCCCTCCACTTT. Together with reference TRBV5-5 and TRBJ1-6, the CDR3 gives the full variable domain: DAGVTQSPTHLIKTRGQQVTLRCSPISGHKSVSWYQQVLGQGPQFIFQYYEKEERGRGNFPDRFSARQFPNYSSELNVNALLLGDSALYLCASSLVGLDSPLHFGNGTRLTVT.

The chain uses TRBV7-2 and TRBJ2-7; TRBD1 matches at 9 bases. CDR3 length: 15 residues. CDR1 SGHTA and CDR2 FQGNSA come from the germline V gene. V trimming: 5 bases; J trimming: 2 bases; junction bases outside the gene matches: 7. This CDR3 is CASSTGTGTTYEQYV. The CDR3 region has the DNA TGTGCCAGCAGCACCGGGACAGGGACGACCTACGAGCAGTACGTC.